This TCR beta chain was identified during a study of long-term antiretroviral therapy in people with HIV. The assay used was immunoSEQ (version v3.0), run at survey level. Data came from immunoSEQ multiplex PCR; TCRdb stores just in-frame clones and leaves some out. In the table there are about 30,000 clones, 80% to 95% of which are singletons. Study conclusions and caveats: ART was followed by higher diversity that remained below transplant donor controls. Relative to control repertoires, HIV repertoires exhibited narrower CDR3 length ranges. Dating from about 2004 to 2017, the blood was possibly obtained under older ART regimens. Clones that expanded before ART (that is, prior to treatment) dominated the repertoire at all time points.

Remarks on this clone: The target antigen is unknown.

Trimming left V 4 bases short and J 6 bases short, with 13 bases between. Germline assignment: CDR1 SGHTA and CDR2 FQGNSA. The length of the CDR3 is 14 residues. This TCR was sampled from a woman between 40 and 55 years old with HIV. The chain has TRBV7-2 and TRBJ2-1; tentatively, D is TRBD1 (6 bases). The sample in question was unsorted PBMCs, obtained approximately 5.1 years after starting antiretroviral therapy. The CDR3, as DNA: TGTGCCAGCAGCTCCCCCACAGGGTTCAATGAGCAGTTCTTC. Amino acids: CASSSPTGFNEQFF.